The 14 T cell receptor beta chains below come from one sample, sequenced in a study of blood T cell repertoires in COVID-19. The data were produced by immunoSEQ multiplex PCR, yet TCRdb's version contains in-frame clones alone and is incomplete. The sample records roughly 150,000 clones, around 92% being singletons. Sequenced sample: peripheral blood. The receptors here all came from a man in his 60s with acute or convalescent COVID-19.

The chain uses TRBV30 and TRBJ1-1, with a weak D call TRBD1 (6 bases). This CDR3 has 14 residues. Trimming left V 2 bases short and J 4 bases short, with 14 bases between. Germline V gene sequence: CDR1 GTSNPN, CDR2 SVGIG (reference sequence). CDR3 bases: TGTGCCTGGAGTTTCAAGTTAGGGGGCACTGAAGCTTTCTTT. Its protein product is CAWSFKLGGTEAFF. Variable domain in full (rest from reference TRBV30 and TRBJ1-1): SQTIHQWPATLVQPVGSPLSLECTVEGTSNPNLYWYRQAAGRGLQLLFYSVGIGQISSEVPQNLSASRPQDRQFILSSKKLLLSDSGFYLCAWSFKLGGTEAFFGQGTRLTVV.

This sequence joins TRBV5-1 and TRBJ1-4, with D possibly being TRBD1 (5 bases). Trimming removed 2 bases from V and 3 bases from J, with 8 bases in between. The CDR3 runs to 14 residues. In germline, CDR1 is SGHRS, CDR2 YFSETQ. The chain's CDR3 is CASSFGGANEKLFF. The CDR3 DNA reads TGCGCCAGCAGCTTCGGGGGAGCTAATGAAAAACTGTTTTTT.

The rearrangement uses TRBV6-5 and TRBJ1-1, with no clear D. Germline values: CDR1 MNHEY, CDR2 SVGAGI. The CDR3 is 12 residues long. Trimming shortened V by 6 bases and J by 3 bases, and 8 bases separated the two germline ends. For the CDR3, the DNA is TGTGCCAGCAGAGACTATTACACTGAAGCTTTCTTT. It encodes CASRDYYTEAFF.

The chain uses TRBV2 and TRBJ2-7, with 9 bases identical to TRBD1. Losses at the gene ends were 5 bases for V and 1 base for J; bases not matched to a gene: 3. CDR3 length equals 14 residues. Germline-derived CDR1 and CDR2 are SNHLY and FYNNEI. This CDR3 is CASSPDRGSYEQYF. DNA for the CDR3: TGTGCCAGCAGTCCGGACAGGGGTTCCTACGAGCAGTACTTC.

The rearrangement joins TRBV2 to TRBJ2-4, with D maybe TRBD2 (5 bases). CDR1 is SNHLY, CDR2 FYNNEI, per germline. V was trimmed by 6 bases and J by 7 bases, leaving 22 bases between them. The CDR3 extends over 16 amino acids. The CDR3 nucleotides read TGTGCCAGCAGCCCAGGAGGATCGGGGTATTTGAACATTCAGTACTTC. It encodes CASSPGGSGYLNIQYF.

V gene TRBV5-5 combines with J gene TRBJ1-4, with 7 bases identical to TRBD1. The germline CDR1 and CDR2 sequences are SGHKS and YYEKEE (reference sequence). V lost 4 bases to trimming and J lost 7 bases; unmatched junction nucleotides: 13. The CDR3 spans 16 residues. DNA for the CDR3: TGTGCCAGCAGCCTCGGGGATGAGGGGGCTGGTGAAAAACTGTTTTTT. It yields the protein CASSLGDEGAGEKLFF.

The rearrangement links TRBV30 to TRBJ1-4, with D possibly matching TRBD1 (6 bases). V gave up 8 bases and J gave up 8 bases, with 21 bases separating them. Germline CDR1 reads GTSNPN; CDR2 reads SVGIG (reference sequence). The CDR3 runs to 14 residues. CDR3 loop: CASSPPGHREKLFF. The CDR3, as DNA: TGTGCCAGCAGCCCCCCGGGACATCGAGAAAAACTGTTTTTT.

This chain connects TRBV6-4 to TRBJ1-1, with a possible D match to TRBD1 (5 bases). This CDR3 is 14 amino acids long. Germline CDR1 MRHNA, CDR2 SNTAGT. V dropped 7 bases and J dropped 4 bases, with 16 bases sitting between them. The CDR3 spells CASNPRDLGTEAFF. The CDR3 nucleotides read TGTGCCAGCAACCCCAGGGATCTGGGCACTGAAGCTTTCTTT.

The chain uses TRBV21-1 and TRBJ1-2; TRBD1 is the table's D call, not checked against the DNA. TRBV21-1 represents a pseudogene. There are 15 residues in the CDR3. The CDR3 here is CASSKDKATVYGYTF. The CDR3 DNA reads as TGTGCCAGCAGCAAAGATAAAGCGACAGTCTATGGCTACACCTTC.

DNA of the CDR3: TGTGCCAGCTCACCACGAGCTGATGGGGGCCCACCTAACTATGGCTACACCTTC. Translating it yields CASSPRADGGPPNYGYTF. The V and J genes are TRBV18 and TRBJ1-2; D perhaps matches TRBD1 (6 bases). The germline V gene encodes CDR1 KGHSH and CDR2 LQKENI. V was trimmed by 1 base and J by 0 bases, leaving 18 bases between them. The CDR3 consists of 18 residues.

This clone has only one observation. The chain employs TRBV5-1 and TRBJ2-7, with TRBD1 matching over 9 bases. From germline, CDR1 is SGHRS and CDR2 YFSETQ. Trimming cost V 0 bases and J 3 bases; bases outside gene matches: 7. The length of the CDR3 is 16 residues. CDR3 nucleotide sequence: TGCGCCAGCAGCTTGGGGTGGGGACAGGGCAACTACGAGCAGTACTTC. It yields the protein CASSLGWGQGNYEQYF.

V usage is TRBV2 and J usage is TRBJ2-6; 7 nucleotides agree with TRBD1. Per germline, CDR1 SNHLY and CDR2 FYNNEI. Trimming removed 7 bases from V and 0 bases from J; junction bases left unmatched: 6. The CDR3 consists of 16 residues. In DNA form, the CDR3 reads TGTGCCAGCATCCAGGGGGTTGTCTCTGGGGCCAACGTCCTGACTTTC. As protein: CASIQGVVSGANVLTF.

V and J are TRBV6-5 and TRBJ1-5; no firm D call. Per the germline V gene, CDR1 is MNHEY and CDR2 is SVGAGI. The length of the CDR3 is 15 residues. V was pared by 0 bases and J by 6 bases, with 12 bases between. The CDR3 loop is CASSYSRGSAQPQHF. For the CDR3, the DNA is TGTGCCAGCAGTTACTCACGGGGAAGCGCTCAGCCCCAGCATTTT.

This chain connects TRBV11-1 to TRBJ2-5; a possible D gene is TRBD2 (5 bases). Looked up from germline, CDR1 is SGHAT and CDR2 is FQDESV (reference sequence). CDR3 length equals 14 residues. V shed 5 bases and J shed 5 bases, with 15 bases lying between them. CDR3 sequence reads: CASSRLNELETQYF. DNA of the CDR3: TGTGCCAGCAGCCGACTAAATGAGCTGGAGACCCAGTACTTC.